This T cell receptor beta chain is drawn from a study of CD8 T cells in Susac syndrome. The V and J ends lost 4 bases and 4 bases respectively, with 23 bases between them. Looked up from germline, CDR1 is SGHAT and CDR2 is FQDESV (reference sequence). CDR3 size: 17 residues. RNA was extracted with the RNeasy kit, and a quantity of roughly 0.45 to 1 ug was reverse transcribed using random hexamers. One entry per CDR3 protein results from TCRdb running MiXCR on the immunoSEQ multiplex PCR reads. The table has 250,000 to 300,000 distinct CDR3 sequences, around nine tenths seen once; the top ten hold more than 0.15%.

This chain connects TRBV11-1 to TRBJ2-7; D possibly corresponds to TRBD2 (6 bases). The sequence derives from a human donor with multiple sclerosis. Material for sequencing was CD8+ T cells from PBMCs. Written as DNA, the CDR3 is TGTGCCAGCAGCTCCCCCATGGAGGGCAGGAGCATTTACGAGCAGTACTTC. As protein: CASSSPMEGRSIYEQYF.